The 32 T cell receptor beta chains presented below share a single source sample, sequenced in a study of blood T cell repertoires in COVID-19. The method was immunoSEQ multiplex PCR; TCRdb's version includes in-frame clones alone and lacks a portion of them. The sample has about 160,000 clones, around 75% seen once. The source material was peripheral blood. Source of these receptors: a woman of 80 years or more with acute or convalescent COVID-19.

The CDR3 here is CASSSVAGSLNTQYF. As DNA, the CDR3 is TGCGCCAGCAGCTCCGTAGCGGGAAGCTTGAATACGCAGTATTTT. This chain joins TRBV5-1 and TRBJ2-3; 8 bases match TRBD2. The CDR3 runs to 15 residues. Germline CDR1 reads SGHRS; CDR2 reads YFSETQ. V trimming: 3 bases; J trimming: 7 bases; junction bases outside the gene matches: 10.

The chain uses TRBV7-9 and TRBJ1-3; D ambiguous. The CDR3 covers 14 residues. Trimming removed 8 bases from V and 2 bases from J, with 13 bases in between. Germline CDR1 SEHNR, CDR2 FQNEAQ (reference sequence). CDR3 in amino acids: CASGTGLAGNTIYF. Written as DNA, the CDR3 is TGTGCCAGCGGTACGGGGTTGGCTGGAAACACCATATATTTT.

The chain carries TRBV11-2 and TRBJ2-2, with 11 bases aligning to TRBD1. The length of the CDR3 is 19 residues. With V trimmed by 7 bases and J by 2 bases, 15 bases remained unmatched. CDR1 and CDR2 from the germline V gene are SGHAT and FQNNGV. The CDR3 region has the DNA TGTGCCAGCACCAGTCCCCGGAGGGACAGGGGGACCAACACCGGGGAGCTGTTTTTT. It translates to CASTSPRRDRGTNTGELFF. The full variable domain, completed using reference TRBV11-2 and TRBJ2-2, is EAGVAQSPRYKIIEKRQSVAFWCNPISGHATLYWYQQILGQGPKLLIQFQNNGVVDDSQLPKDRFSAERLKGVDSTLKIQPAKLEDSAVYLCASTSPRRDRGTNTGELFFGEGSRLTVL.

The chain carries TRBV27 and TRBJ2-7; no clear D. This CDR3 region has 14 residues. Trimming took 4 bases from V and 2 from J, leaving 12 bases between them. Per germline, CDR1 MNHEY and CDR2 SMNVEV (reference sequence). The CDR3 here is CASSSDYRPYEQYF. In DNA form, the CDR3 reads TGTGCCAGCAGTTCCGATTACAGACCCTACGAGCAGTACTTC.

The V and J genes are TRBV30 and TRBJ1-5; 8 nucleotides line up with TRBD1. Germline CDR1 reads GTSNPN; CDR2 reads SVGIG (reference sequence). Trimming at V came to 5 bases and at J to 2 bases, leaving 2 bases not matched to a gene. The CDR3 has 13 residues. In DNA form, the CDR3 reads TGTGCCTGGGACAGGGGAGGCAATCAGCCCCAGCATTTT. It is translated as CAWDRGGNQPQHF.

This chain uses TRBV7-6 with TRBJ1-5; 8 nucleotides line up with TRBD1. Unmatched junction bases numbered 2, after V lost 1 base and J lost 3 bases. From germline, CDR1 is SGHVS and CDR2 FNYEAQ. This CDR3 region has 15 residues. In nucleotides, the CDR3 is TGTGCCAGCAGCTTAGGACAGGGGTACAATCAGCCCCAGCATTTT. This sequence encodes CASSLGQGYNQPQHF.

The CDR3 DNA reads TGTGCCAGCAGTGGCGGGACAGGGGTTCAGCCCCAGCATTTT. Its protein is CASSGGTGVQPQHF. The gene calls are TRBV2 and TRBJ1-5; 10 bases map to TRBD1. The CDR3 contains 14 residues. Trimming removed 4 bases from V and 6 bases from J; junction bases left unmatched: 3. Germline CDR1 reads SNHLY; CDR2 reads FYNNEI.

V and J are TRBV10-3 and TRBJ1-3; 8 bases match TRBD1. The germline CDR1 and CDR2 sequences are ENHRY and SYGVKD. This CDR3 contains 13 residues. V dropped 10 bases and J dropped 0; count of bases not matched to a gene: 2. The CDR3 loop reads CASGTGSGNTIYF. As DNA, the CDR3 is TGTGCCAGCGGGACAGGCTCTGGAAACACCATATATTTT.

This chain joins TRBV11-3 and TRBJ2-2; 13 nucleotides align to TRBD2. V shed 3 bases and J 4 bases; nucleotides not matched to a gene: 8. The CDR3 runs 18 residues. In germline, CDR1 is SGHNT, CDR2 YENEEA. CDR3 amino acids: CASSFGLAGASGTGELFF. In nucleotides, the CDR3 is TGTGCCAGCAGCTTCGGACTAGCGGGGGCCTCGGGCACCGGGGAGCTGTTTTTT.

The chain uses TRBV28 and TRBJ2-1; D not certain. Germline V CDR1 and CDR2: MDHEN, SYDVKM. Trimming took off 6 bases at V and 4 bases at J, with 4 bases between the two ends. This CDR3 region has 11 residues. CDR3 DNA sequence: TGTGCCAGCAGACTTTACAATGAGCAGTTCTTC. Protein sequence: CASRLYNEQFF.

The chain carries TRBV20-1 and TRBJ2-1; TRBD2 matches 9 bases. Looked up from germline, CDR1 is DFQATT and CDR2 is SNEGSKA (reference sequence). This CDR3 is 17 amino acids long. The junction had 15 bases not matched to a gene; V was cut back by 3 bases and J by 6 bases. The CDR3 sequence: CSASPGVRVAGVNEQFF. CDR3 coding DNA: TGCAGTGCTAGTCCGGGGGTTCGGGTAGCGGGAGTCAATGAGCAGTTCTTC.

The rearrangement links TRBV18 to TRBJ2-1; TRBD2 might be the D (6 bases). Germline V gene lookup returns CDR1 KGHSH and CDR2 LQKENI. The germline V and J ends were trimmed by 3 bases and 9 bases, with 18 bases remaining between them. The CDR3 runs 15 residues. The CDR3 bases are TGTGCCAGCTCACCGGGGACTCCACCGAAGAGTGAGCAGTTCTTC. It yields the protein CASSPGTPPKSEQFF.

This chain connects TRBV19 to TRBJ1-2, with TRBD1 matching over 8 bases. Germline V gene sequence: CDR1 LNHDA, CDR2 SQIVND (reference sequence). This CDR3 is built from 14 residues. The V segment lost 7 bases and the J segment 5 bases; nucleotides outside the gene matches: 9. CDR3 sequence reads: CASTALDREYGYTF. CDR3 in DNA: TGTGCCAGTACCGCTCTGGACAGGGAGTATGGCTACACCTTC. The whole variable domain, remainder taken from reference TRBV19 and TRBJ1-2, is DGGITQSPKYLFRKEGQNVTLSCEQNLNHDAMYWYRQDPGQGLRLIYYSQIVNDFQKGDIAEGYSVSREKKESFPLTVTSAQKNPTAFYLCASTALDREYGYTFGSGTRLTVV.

The rearrangement joins TRBV10-2 to TRBJ2-1; 10 nucleotides agree with TRBD2. V was pared by 2 bases and J by 0 bases, with 10 bases of the junction left unmatched. Per the germline V gene, CDR1 is WSHSY and CDR2 is SAAADI. This CDR3 comprises 19 residues. The CDR3 here is CASSEGSSGRRNSYNEQFF. The CDR3 region has the DNA TGCGCCAGCAGTGAGGGTAGTAGCGGGAGGAGGAACTCCTACAATGAGCAGTTCTTC.

This sequence joins TRBV11-1 and TRBJ2-5, with a possible D match to TRBD2 (5 bases). The CDR3 extends over 14 amino acids. CDR1 is SGHAT and CDR2 is FQDESV in the germline V gene (reference sequence). Trimming removed 4 bases at V and 1 base at J, with 10 bases between. CDR3 sequence (DNA): TGTGCCAGCAGCTATCGGGGTCCCCAAGAGACCCAGTACTTC. It encodes CASSYRGPQETQYF.

The chain recombines TRBV2 with TRBJ1-5; tentatively, D is TRBD1 (5 bases). Germline values: CDR1 SNHLY, CDR2 FYNNEI. This CDR3 has 14 residues. Trimming took off 4 bases at V and 6 bases at J, with 13 bases between the two ends. The CDR3 protein is CASSGQTDVQPQHF. The CDR3 nucleotides read TGTGCCAGCAGTGGACAGACTGATGTTCAGCCCCAGCATTTT.

This clone was detected a few times. DNA of the CDR3: TGCAGCGTTGTAGTAGGGACAGGCGATTCTAGGGGTCAGCCCCAGCATTTT. Encoded protein: CSVVVGTGDSRGQPQHF. The chain has TRBV29-1 and TRBJ1-5; 8 nucleotides line up with TRBD1. Looked up from germline, CDR1 is SQVTM and CDR2 is ANQGSEA. Trimming removed 4 bases from V and 6 bases from J; junction bases left unmatched: 17. The CDR3 spans 17 residues.

This clone has more than one count but fewer than ten. CDR3 DNA sequence: TGTGCCAGCAAGTCAGGGGGGAATTCACCCCTCCACTTT. This translates into CASKSGGNSPLHF. This chain links TRBV19 with TRBJ1-6; 7 bases are shared with TRBD1. V shed 9 bases, J shed 7 bases, and the junction held 6 bases outside the gene matches. Germline V gene data show CDR1 as LNHDA and CDR2 as SQIVND (reference sequence). This CDR3 has 13 residues.

The genes are TRBV7-2 and TRBJ1-2; no clear D. Looked up from germline, CDR1 is SGHTA and CDR2 is FQGNSA. The CDR3 contains 16 residues. Trimming removed 5 bases from V and 6 bases from J, with 22 bases in between. The CDR3 bases are TGTGCCAGCAGCCCGAACCGGGTACGACGTAATGATGGCTACACCTTC. Protein sequence: CASSPNRVRRNDGYTF.

This clone was detected a few times. The chain's CDR3 is CAWSGTGYGYTF. CDR3 bases: TGTGCCTGGAGTGGAACGGGTTATGGCTACACCTTC. The chain employs TRBV30 and TRBJ1-2, with D unresolved. CDR3 size: 12 residues. V shed 1 base and J shed 5 bases, with 8 bases lying between them. From germline, CDR1 is GTSNPN and CDR2 SVGIG (reference sequence).

The J gene is TRBJ1-1, the V gene TRBV19; TRBD1 matches 8 bases. J lost 5 bases, V lost 6 bases, and 2 bases had no gene match. Looked up from germline, CDR1 is LNHDA and CDR2 is SQIVND (reference sequence). This CDR3 has 12 residues. Written as DNA, the CDR3 is TGTGCCAGTAGGCAGGGGGCGACTGAAGCTTTCTTT. Protein sequence: CASRQGATEAFF.

The J gene is TRBJ2-1, the V gene TRBV11-2; TRBD2 might be the D (6 bases). The CDR3 totals 15 residues. CDR1 is SGHAT and CDR2 is FQNNGV in the germline V gene. The V end was cut by 4 bases, the J end by 1 base, with 11 bases between. The chain's CDR3 is CASSWGTGSYNEQFF. DNA for the CDR3: TGTGCCAGCAGCTGGGGGACTGGATCCTACAATGAGCAGTTCTTC.

V usage is TRBV4-1 and J usage is TRBJ2-5, with 11 bases matching TRBD2. The CDR3 is made up of 16 amino acids. V trimming: 4 bases; J trimming: 4 bases; junction bases outside the gene matches: 8. Per the germline V gene, CDR1 is MGHRA and CDR2 is YSYEKL. As DNA, the CDR3 is TGCGCCAGCAGCCCCCGACAGGGGACTAGCGGAGAGACCCAGTACTTC. Translated: CASSPRQGTSGETQYF.

The genes are TRBV19 and TRBJ1-4; possibly TRBD1 for D (5 bases). This CDR3 is built from 14 residues. Germline CDR1 reads LNHDA; CDR2 reads SQIVND (reference sequence). The V gene lost 6 bases and the J gene lost 0 bases, with 8 bases spanning the gap. The DNA of the CDR3 is TGTGCCAGTAGAGGAGGGGCAACTAATGAAAAACTGTTTTTT. It codes for CASRGGATNEKLFF.

The CDR3 DNA reads as TGTGCCAGCAGCCGAAAGGGACTCGAGCAGTACTTC. It translates to CASSRKGLEQYF. V and J are TRBV5-6 and TRBJ2-7; possible D gene TRBD2, 6 bases. Germline CDR1 SGHDT, CDR2 YYEEEE. CDR3 length: 12 amino acids. V was trimmed by 4 bases and J by 6 bases, leaving 11 bases between them.

The chain employs TRBV7-2 and TRBJ2-7, with 10 bases aligning to TRBD1. This CDR3 is built from 15 residues. The junction had 9 bases not matched to a gene; V was cut back by 5 bases and J by 5 bases. Germline V gives CDR1 SGHTA, CDR2 FQGNSA. CDR3 loop: CASSPTGTGVNEQYF. The CDR3 bases are TGTGCCAGCAGCCCCACCGGGACAGGGGTTAACGAGCAGTACTTC.

J is TRBJ2-1 and V is TRBV5-1; TRBD2 agrees at 8 bases. Germline assignment: CDR1 SGHRS and CDR2 YFSETQ. This CDR3 is 17 amino acids long. The J segment lost 6 bases and the V segment lost 7 bases, leaving 18 bases of the junction unmatched. The CDR3 sequence: CASGNHLGAGGPNEQFF. The CDR3 DNA is TGCGCCAGCGGCAACCATCTCGGGGCGGGGGGACCCAATGAGCAGTTCTTC.

The genes are TRBV2 and TRBJ2-7; D might be TRBD2 (5 bases). Germline V gene data show CDR1 as SNHLY and CDR2 as FYNNEI. The CDR3 is 14 amino acids. Between the trimmed V and J ends, which lost 3 bases and 3 bases, there was a span of 12 bases. CDR3 nucleotide sequence: TGTGCCAGCAGTGAGAACGGGATAGACTACGAGCAGTACTTC. Protein: CASSENGIDYEQYF. The full variable domain, its missing parts supplied by reference TRBV2 and TRBJ2-7, is EPEVTQTPSHQVTQMGQEVILRCVPISNHLYFYWYRQILGQKVEFLVSFYNNEISEKSEIFDDQFSVERPDGSNFTLKIRSTKLEDSAMYFCASSENGIDYEQYFGPGTRLTVT.

The chain employs TRBV15 and TRBJ2-1; D not certain. Trimming pared 0 bases from V and 6 bases from J, leaving 12 bases between. This CDR3 comprises 15 residues. The V gene's germline CDR1 is LNHNV and CDR2 YYDKDF (reference sequence). The chain's CDR3 is CATSREVFKLNEQFF. The CDR3 coding sequence is TGTGCCACCAGCAGAGAGGTTTTTAAGCTCAATGAGCAGTTCTTC.

This clone has a single count. This chain uses TRBV24-1 with TRBJ2-7; a weak D match, TRBD1 (6 bases). CDR1 KGHDR and CDR2 SFDVKD come from the germline V gene. The CDR3 consists of 14 residues. V was cut by 4 bases and J by 0 bases, with 9 bases left in between. This CDR3 reads CATSERDTSYEQYF. Written as DNA, the CDR3 is TGTGCCACCAGTGAACGGGACACCTCCTACGAGCAGTACTTC.

This rearrangement joins TRBV19 to TRBJ2-3; unclear D gene. The CDR3 covers 13 residues. V lost 6 bases, J lost 2 bases, and 9 bases lay in between. The germline gives CDR1 LNHDA, CDR2 SQIVND (reference sequence). This chain's CDR3 is CASRLDLTDTQYF. The CDR3 DNA sequence: TGTGCCAGTAGACTTGATCTCACAGATACGCAGTATTTT.

The gene calls are TRBV5-1 and TRBJ1-2, with a possible D match to TRBD1 (5 bases). This CDR3 spans 15 amino acids. The V gene's germline CDR1 is SGHRS and CDR2 YFSETQ. V was trimmed by 1 base and J by 0 bases, leaving 10 bases between them. This chain's CDR3 is CASSLSTVANYGYTF. The CDR3 DNA sequence: TGCGCCAGCAGCTTGTCGACAGTTGCTAACTATGGCTACACCTTC. Using reference TRBV5-1 and TRBJ1-2 for the parts outside the CDR3, the full variable domain is KAGVTQTPRYLIKTRGQQVTLSCSPISGHRSVSWYQQTPGQGLQFLFEYFSETQRNKGNFPGRFSGRQFSNSRSEMNVSTLELGDSALYLCASSLSTVANYGYTFGSGTRLTVV.